A selection of T cell receptor beta chains follows, all from one sample in a study of cytomegalovirus exposure and HLA in healthy donors. Clones were read by immunoSEQ multiplex PCR, and TCRdb kept only the in-frame ones, dropping some. The sample holds roughly 51,000 clones. Material: PBMCs. The receptors were sampled from a male donor in good health and CMV-seropositive. CDR3s include the opening cysteine and the closing phenylalanine or tryptophan. Fields, in order: V gene, D gene, J gene, CDR3 DNA, CDR3 protein. D genes are given only for firm matches.

>TRBV9|NA|TRBJ1-1
TGTGCCAGCAGCGCACAGGGAAGAGGCACTGAAGCTTTCTTT
CASSAQGRGTEAFF
>TRBV9|NA|TRBJ1-1
TGTGCCAGCGCCCCCCCAACAGTGAACACTGAAGCTTTCTTT
CASAPPTVNTEAFF
>TRBV1|NA|TRBJ2-7
TGCACCAGCAGCCCGGGCGGGGGGATGGGCGAGCAGTACTTC
CTSSPGGGMGEQYF
>TRBV11-3|NA|TRBJ1-1
TGTGCCAGCAGCTTAGGGACAGACACTGAAGCTTTCTTT
CASSLGTDTEAFF
>TRBV4-1|NA|TRBJ1-1
TGCGCCAGCAGCCAAGGGCGGGGAGGGCTCACTGAAGCTTTCTTT
CASSQGRGGLTEAFF
>TRBV4-1|NA|TRBJ2-7
TGCGCCAGCAGCCAAGAAACAGGAACAATGCCCGGCGAGCAGTACTTC
CASSQETGTMPGEQYF
>TRBV4-1|NA|TRBJ1-5
TGCGCCAGCAGCCAAGGGATACCCGGGAATCCCCAGCATTTT
CASSQGIPGNPQHF
>TRBV4-2|NA|TRBJ1-5
TGTGCCAGCAGCCAAGATTTGCAGGCTAGCAATCAGCCCCAGCATTTT
CASSQDLQASNQPQHF
>TRBV28|TRBD1|TRBJ2-7
TGTGCCAGCAGTCTCCAGGGGGCGGAGAACGAGCAGTACTTC
CASSLQGAENEQYF
>TRBV30|TRBD1|TRBJ1-1
TGTGCCTGGAGTGTTAAGGGGGCGGGCACTGAAGCTTTCTTT
CAWSVKGAGTEAFF
>TRBV5-4|NA|TRBJ1-5
TGTGCCAGCAGCTTAGAGAGCAATCAGCCCCAGCATTTT
CASSLESNQPQHF
>TRBV10-3|NA|TRBJ1-2
TGTGCCATCAGTGACCTGACAGGCGATGGCTACACCTTC
CAISDLTGDGYTF
>TRBV18|NA|TRBJ1-1
TGTGCCAGCTCACCGGCACAGGGAGCGAACACTGAAGCTTTCTTT
CASSPAQGANTEAFF
>TRBV27|NA|TRBJ1-4
TGTGCCAGCAGTTTACAGGCACATAATGAAAAACTGTTTTTT
CASSLQAHNEKLFF
>TRBV7-2|NA|TRBJ1-1
TGTGCCAGCAGCTTAGTGGGGGGTGACACTGAAGCTTTCTTT
CASSLVGGDTEAFF
>TRBV11-2|NA|TRBJ2-2
TGTGCCAGCAGCCCCACCGGCGGGGTCTCCGGGGAGCTGTTTTTT
CASSPTGGVSGELFF
>TRBV6-5|NA|TRBJ1-2
TGTGCCAGCAGTTACTCGGATCAGGGCCACAACTATGGCTACACCTTC
CASSYSDQGHNYGYTF
>TRBV11-3|NA|TRBJ2-7
TGTGCCAGCAGCCCCGGGATTTTCGGCGAGCAGTACTTC
CASSPGIFGEQYF
>TRBV11-2|NA|TRBJ1-6
TGTGCCAGCAGCTTAGTAAGCCGACAGAGGAATTCACCCCTCCACTTT
CASSLVSRQRNSPLHF
>TRBV6-1|NA|TRBJ2-5
TGTGCCAGCAGTGTAGAGGGGGGGGAGACCCAGTACTTC
CASSVEGGETQYF
>TRBV5-1|NA|TRBJ1-2
TGCGCCAGCAGCCCTCTCGGGGGGACGGGGTATGGCTACACCTTC
CASSPLGGTGYGYTF
>TRBV30|NA|TRBJ1-5
TGTGCCTGGAGTGATGGGGCTCTATCACGCAATCAGCCCCAGCATTTT
CAWSDGALSRNQPQHF
>TRBV28|NA|TRBJ2-5
TGTGCCAGCAGTTTAACTCGAGAACCTCAGTACTTC
CASSLTREPQYF
>TRBV6-5|TRBD1|TRBJ2-7
TGTGCCAGCAGTCCCGGGACAGTGGTTTCCGAGCAGTACTTC
CASSPGTVVSEQYF
>TRBV6-5|TRBD1|TRBJ1-1
TGTGCCAGCAAGCAGGGGGCGAGCAACACTGAAGCTTTCTTT
CASKQGASNTEAFF
>TRBV30|NA|TRBJ1-1
TGTGCCTGGGCCAGACAGTTTTCTGAAGCTTTCTTT
CAWARQFSEAFF
>TRBV5-1|NA|TRBJ2-5
TGCGCCAGCAGCTTGAAAGGGGCGTGGGGAGAGACCCAGTACTTC
CASSLKGAWGETQYF
>TRBV28|TRBD1|TRBJ2-7
TGTGCCAGCAGTTTGCTAGGGACAGGGTACTACGAGCAGTACTTC
CASSLLGTGYYEQYF
>TRBV4-1|NA|TRBJ2-7
TGCGCCAGCAGCCAGCTTGAAACCCAACGGACAACCCAGGAGCAGTACTTC
CASSQLETQRTTQEQYF
>TRBV28|NA|TRBJ1-2
TGTGCCAGCAGTTTATCACCCCTCGGAGGAGGCTACACCTTC
CASSLSPLGGGYTF
>TRBV6-1|NA|TRBJ1-5
TGTGCCAGCAGTGAAGTCACCGGGACTACCCAGCATTTT
CASSEVTGTTQHF
>TRBV7-2|TRBD1|TRBJ1-3
TGTGCCAGCAGCTTCGGAGCCCCCGGGACAGGGGGCACTGGAAACACCATATATTTT
CASSFGAPGTGGTGNTIYF
>TRBV10-3|NA|TRBJ1-1
TGTGCCATCAGTGAGTCGCCAGGGTCAGGCGCTGAAGCTTTCTTT
CAISESPGSGAEAFF
>TRBV5-1|TRBD2|TRBJ2-5
TGCGCCAGCAGCCCGGGACTAGCGGGGGCGCGGGAGGAGACCCAGTACTTC
CASSPGLAGAREETQYF
>TRBV7-2|NA|TRBJ1-2
TGTGCCAGCAGCTCAGGGGTCCCGATCTATGGCTACACCTTC
CASSSGVPIYGYTF
>TRBV5-1|NA|TRBJ2-1
TGCGCCAGCAGCAGGGCCAGGGGATCCTACAATGAGCAGTTCTTC
CASSRARGSYNEQFF
>TRBV5-4|NA|TRBJ2-7
TGTGCCAGCAGCTTGCCTCAAGGGGGGGACTCTGGCGAGCAGTACTTC
CASSLPQGGDSGEQYF
>TRBV4-3|NA|TRBJ1-1
TGCGCCAGCACCGCCTCCGGGTCGAACACTGAAGCTTTCTTT
CASTASGSNTEAFF
>TRBV28|NA|TRBJ2-3
TGTGCCAGCAGTTCCGGGAGCACAGATACGCAGTATTTT
CASSSGSTDTQYF
>TRBV7-8|TRBD1|TRBJ1-3
TGTGCCAGCAGCCGTGACAGGGCTGGAAACACCATATATTTT
CASSRDRAGNTIYF
>TRBV12-5|NA|TRBJ1-1
TGTGCTAGTGGAGAGTTGAACACTGAAGCTTTCTTT
CASGELNTEAFF
>TRBV27|NA|TRBJ1-6
TGTGCCACCAGGATGGGCTTATATAATTCACCCCTCCACTTT
CATRMGLYNSPLHF
>TRBV25-1|TRBD1|TRBJ1-1
TGTGCCAGCAGGGGGACAGGTCCGCTACCTGAAGCTTTCTTT
CASRGTGPLPEAFF
>TRBV4-1|NA|TRBJ2-5
TGCGCCAGCAGCCAGAGCCCCCACAGGTACCAAGAGACCCAGTACTTC
CASSQSPHRYQETQYF
>TRBV27|NA|TRBJ1-1
TGTGCCAGCAGTCCCGAGGGCCTCCGGAACACTGAAGCTTTCTTT
CASSPEGLRNTEAFF
>TRBV19|NA|TRBJ1-1
TGTGCCAGTAGTATAGCCTTAGGGGGGGGACCGAACACTGAAGCTTTCTTT
CASSIALGGGPNTEAFF
>TRBV11-3|TRBD1|TRBJ2-2
TGTGCCAGCAGTCTCCGGGACAGGGGGATGTCCGGGGAGCTGTTTTTT
CASSLRDRGMSGELFF
>TRBV5-1|NA|TRBJ1-5
TGCGCCAGCAGCTTGGTTGGGGGGGATCAGCCCCAGCATTTT
CASSLVGGDQPQHF
>TRBV29-1|TRBD2|TRBJ2-7
TGCAGCGCAGGGACTAGCCCTAGCGAGCAGTACTTC
CSAGTSPSEQYF
>TRBV4-2|NA|TRBJ1-1
TGTGCCAGCAGCCAAGAACCCCCTAGGGCAGGGGAAGGAATGAACACTGAAGCTTTCTTT
CASSQEPPRAGEGMNTEAFF
>TRBV28|NA|TRBJ2-2
TGTGCCAGCGGACGGCTAGCTAACACCGGGGAGCTGTTTTTT
CASGRLANTGELFF
>TRBV7-3|TRBD2|TRBJ2-5
TGTGCCAGCTCCGCTAGCGGGGGGGCTCAGACCCAGTACTTC
CASSASGGAQTQYF
>TRBV13|TRBD2|TRBJ2-7
TGTGCCAGCAGCTTGGGGGGGAACGAGCAGTACTTC
CASSLGGNEQYF